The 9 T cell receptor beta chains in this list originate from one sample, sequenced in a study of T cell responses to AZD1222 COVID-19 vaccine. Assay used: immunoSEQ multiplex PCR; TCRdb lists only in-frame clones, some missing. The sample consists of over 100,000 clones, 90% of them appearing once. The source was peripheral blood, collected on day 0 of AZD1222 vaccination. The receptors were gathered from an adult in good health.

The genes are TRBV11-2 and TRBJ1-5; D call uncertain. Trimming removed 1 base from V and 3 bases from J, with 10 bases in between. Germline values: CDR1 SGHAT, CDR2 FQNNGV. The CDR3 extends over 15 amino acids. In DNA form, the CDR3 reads TGTGCCAGCAGCTTAGGACGGGTCTCCAATCAGCCCCAGCATTTT. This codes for CASSLGRVSNQPQHF.

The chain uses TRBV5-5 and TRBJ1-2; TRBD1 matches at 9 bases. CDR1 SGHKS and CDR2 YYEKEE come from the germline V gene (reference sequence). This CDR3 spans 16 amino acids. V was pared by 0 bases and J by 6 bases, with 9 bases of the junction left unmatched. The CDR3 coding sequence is TGTGCCAGCAGCTTGGGGGTGACAGGGGGAAAGGATGGCTACACCTTC. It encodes CASSLGVTGGKDGYTF. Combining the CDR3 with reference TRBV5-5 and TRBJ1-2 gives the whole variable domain DAGVTQSPTHLIKTRGQQVTLRCSPISGHKSVSWYQQVLGQGPQFIFQYYEKEERGRGNFPDRFSARQFPNYSSELNVNALLLGDSALYLCASSLGVTGGKDGYTFGSGTRLTVV.

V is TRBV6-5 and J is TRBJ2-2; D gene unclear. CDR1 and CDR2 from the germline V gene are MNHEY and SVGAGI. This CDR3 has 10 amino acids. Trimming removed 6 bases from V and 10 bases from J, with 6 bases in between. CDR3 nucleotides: TGTGCCAGCAGGTTCGCGGAGCTGTTTTTT. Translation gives CASRFAELFF.

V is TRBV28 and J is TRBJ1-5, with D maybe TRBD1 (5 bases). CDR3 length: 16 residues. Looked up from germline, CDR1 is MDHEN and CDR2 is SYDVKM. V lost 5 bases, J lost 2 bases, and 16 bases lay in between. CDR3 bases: TGTGCCAGCAGTACCCTGGGGGGGTTGGGCAATCAGCCCCAGCATTTT. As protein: CASSTLGGLGNQPQHF.

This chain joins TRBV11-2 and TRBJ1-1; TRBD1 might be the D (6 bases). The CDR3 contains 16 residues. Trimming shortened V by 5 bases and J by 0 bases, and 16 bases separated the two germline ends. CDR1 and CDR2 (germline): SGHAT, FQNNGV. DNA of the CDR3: TGTGCCAGCAGCCCGCCCGGACAGCCAATGAACACTGAAGCTTTCTTT. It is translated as CASSPPGQPMNTEAFF.

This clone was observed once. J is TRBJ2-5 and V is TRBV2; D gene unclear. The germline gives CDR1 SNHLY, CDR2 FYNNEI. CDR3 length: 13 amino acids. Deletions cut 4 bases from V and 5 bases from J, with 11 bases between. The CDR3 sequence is CASSVELLETQYF. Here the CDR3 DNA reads TGTGCCAGCAGTGTGGAGCTGTTGGAGACCCAGTACTTC.

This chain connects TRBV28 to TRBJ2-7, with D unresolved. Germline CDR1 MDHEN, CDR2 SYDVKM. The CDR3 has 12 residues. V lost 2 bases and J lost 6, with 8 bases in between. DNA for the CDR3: TGTGCCAGCAGTTTAGTAGCAAGCGAGCAGTACTTC. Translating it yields CASSLVASEQYF.

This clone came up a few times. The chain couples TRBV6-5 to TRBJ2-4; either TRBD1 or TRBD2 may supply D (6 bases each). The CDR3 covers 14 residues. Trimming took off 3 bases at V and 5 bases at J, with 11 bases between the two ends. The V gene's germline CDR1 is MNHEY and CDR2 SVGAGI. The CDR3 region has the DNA TGTGCCAGCAGTTATGGGGGGCTCCAAAACATTCAGTACTTC. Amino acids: CASSYGGLQNIQYF.

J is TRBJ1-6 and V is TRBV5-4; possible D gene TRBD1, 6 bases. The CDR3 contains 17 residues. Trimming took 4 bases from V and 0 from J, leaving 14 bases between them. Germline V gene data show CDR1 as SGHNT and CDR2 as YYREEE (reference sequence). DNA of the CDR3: TGTGCCAGCAGCCTGGGGGCCTCGAGCTCCTATAATTCACCCCTCCACTTT. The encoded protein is CASSLGASSSYNSPLHF. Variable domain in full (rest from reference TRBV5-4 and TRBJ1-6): ETGVTQSPTHLIKTRGQQVTLRCSSQSGHNTVSWYQQALGQGPQFIFQYYREEENGRGNFPPRFSGLQFPNYSSELNVNALELDDSALYLCASSLGASSSYNSPLHFGNGTRLTVT.